This T cell receptor beta chain was sequenced during a study of T-cell reconstitution after alpha-beta-depleted transplantation in children. V dropped 3 bases and J dropped 3 bases, with 9 bases sitting between them. Germline CDR1 and CDR2: SQVTM and ANQGSEA. This CDR3 spans 12 amino acids. A remark on this clonotype: No antigen is known for it.

Study-wide points: Some patients showed high day-60 TCRbeta diversity, which derived from surviving recipient T cells and thymic progenitors. T-cell counts and diversity at one year post-transplant came mainly from newly produced T cells. The study reportedly traced alpha-beta T cells about two months after transplant to several hundred expanded graft clones.

Library preparation (for TCRbeta) was performed with unique molecular identifiers. TCRdb itself ran the PCR reads through MiXCR, one entry per CDR3 protein. The repertoire includes 45,000 to 60,000 distinct CDR3 sequences, around 53% of them detected once, and 35% to 45% sits in the top ten. The source was peripheral blood, collected before TCRalphabeta/CD19-depleted stem cell transplant. The receptor comes from a boy in the first two years of life with SCID, due to receive a stem cell transplant. The chain has TRBV29-1 and TRBJ2-7; no clear D gene. CDR3 in amino acids: CSVERSNYEQYF. CDR3 nucleotide sequence: TGCAGCGTTGAGCGGAGCAACTACGAGCAGTACTTC.